This TCR beta chain was profiled in a study of T cell responses to AZD1222 COVID-19 vaccine. Of note for this clone: Its specificity is not known.

Findings and caveats of the study: Spike-wide coverage was observed for vaccine-associated CD4 TCRs, with dominant responses at 160-218 and 743-854. Of spike-specific TCRs, nearly half reportedly target regions left unmutated in variants. The peak T cell response came first, and repertoires were sampled only after it.

Trimming pared 2 bases from V and 7 bases from J, leaving 11 bases between. CDR3 length: 13 amino acids. Germline CDR1 reads MNHNS; CDR2 reads SASEGT. TCRdb keeps only in-frame clones here, not all; method: immunoSEQ multiplex PCR. The table has around 150,000 clones, more than 75% seen once. The sample consisted of peripheral blood, taken on day 0 of AZD1222 vaccination. V usage is TRBV6-1 and J usage is TRBJ1-2; D is ambiguous. This sequence originates from an adult in good health. The CDR3 loop is CASSESVGVGYTF. CDR3 coding DNA: TGTGCCAGCAGTGAATCGGTAGGAGTTGGCTACACCTTC.